The T cell receptor (beta chain) under discussion was sequenced for a study of T cell clonotyping in hematopoietic cell transplantation. Study-level points and caveats: Pathologically expanded recipient clonotypes increased progressively from day 30 to day 180 as diversity fell. Higher Inverse Simpson Index values in graft donor and pretransplant recipient predicted broader posttransplant TCR diversity.

Notes on this clone: Its target is unknown.

Data came from immunoSEQ multiplex PCR; TCRdb stores just in-frame clones and leaves some out. The top ten hold more than 15% of the sample, which has about 10,000 clones, about 91% seen once. The V end was cut by 5 bases, the J end by 6 bases, with 13 bases between. Germline V lookup: CDR1 MNHEY, CDR2 SVGAGI. The CDR3 has 13 amino acids. The chain links TRBV6-5 to TRBJ1-2, with a tentative D call TRBD1 (5 bases). The TCR comes from a female patient in her 60s who had an allogeneic stem cell transplant from an unrelated donor, so the T cells may come from the graft donor. Some clones in this sample may be carry-over from other donors' samples. The material was PBMCs, obtained 100 days after allogeneic stem cell transplant. The chain's CDR3 is CASSAQVVDGYTF. For the CDR3, the DNA is TGTGCCAGCAGTGCACAGGTGGTCGATGGCTACACCTTC.